Sequencing of this TCR beta chain was carried out in a study of blood T cell repertoires in COVID-19. Across the whole study: There were acute and convalescent COVID-19 samples, and they came from the United States, Italy and Spain.

This CDR3 has 15 amino acids. Trimming stripped 3 bases from V and 1 base from J, with 10 bases between. Germline values: CDR1 SGHNT, CDR2 YYREEE (reference sequence). Participants were placed into cohorts based on the clinical history they reported. The repertoire was sequenced with immunoSEQ multiplex PCR; TCRdb's copy has only in-frame clones and lacks some. Counted here are 200,000 to 250,000 clones, 85% to 90% occurring once; the ten biggest clones make up around 0.85%. The V call is TRBV5-4, the J call TRBJ2-2, with D perhaps matching TRBD1 (6 bases). Sequencing was done on a sample of PBMCs or T cells enriched from blood (not recorded which). This sequence was found in a man aged 50-60 years who had been exposed to COVID-19. DNA for the CDR3: TGTGCCAGCAGCTCGCCGGGACAGAACACCGGGGAGCTGTTTTTT. The encoded protein is CASSSPGQNTGELFF.